This entry lists 17 T cell receptor beta chains sequenced from one sample in a study of identical twins. TCRdb analysed the 5' RACE reads with MiXCR anew, one entry per CDR3 protein. The sample has under 900,000 distinct CDR3 sequences; 18% are singletons. These same records also appear under a second study, on T cells expressing NK-cell markers.

What was sequenced was PBMCs. These receptors came from a woman in her late teens or twenties in good health.

In this sample, this clonotype turned up once. CDR3 residues: CASSPDGQWEQFF. Here the CDR3 DNA reads TGTGCCAGCAGCCCAGACGGACAATGGGAGCAGTTCTTC. The V call is TRBV14, the J call TRBJ2-1; maybe TRBD1 (5 bases). The CDR3 has 13 residues. Germline-derived CDR1 and CDR2 are SGHDN and FVKESK. V was trimmed by 4 bases and J by 10 bases, leaving 14 bases between them. Filled out from reference TRBV14 and TRBJ2-1, the complete variable domain reads EAGVTQFPSHSVIEKGQTVTLRCDPISGHDNLYWYRRVMGKEIKFLLHFVKESKQDESGMPNNRFLAERTGGTYSTLKVQPAELEDSGVYFCASSPDGQWEQFFGPGTRLTVL.

This clonotype was observed once. The junction departs from germline at one end; a sequencing error may be responsible. The chain links TRBV7-6 to TRBJ1-2; 9 bases are a match to TRBD1. In germline, CDR1 is SGHVS, CDR2 FNYEAQ. The CDR3 loop spans 14 amino acids. The DNA of the CDR3 is TGTGCCAGCAGTCCCGAACCGGGACAGGGACCCCTCGCCTTC. Translating gives CASSPEPGQGPLAF.

The chain employs TRBV5-1 and TRBJ2-3; D tentatively fits TRBD1 or TRBD2 (7 bases each). Germline values: CDR1 SGHRS, CDR2 YFSETQ. The V end was cut by 4 bases, the J end by 5 bases, with 17 bases between. The CDR3 contains 15 residues. The DNA of the CDR3 is TGCGCCAGCAGCCTACCCCAGGGGGGGCGAGATACGCAGTATTTT. Translating gives CASSLPQGGRDTQYF.

The chain recombines TRBV7-2 with TRBJ2-1; D is possibly TRBD2 (5 bases). CDR1 and CDR2 (germline): SGHTA, FQGNSA. V lost 5 bases and J lost 10, with 12 bases in between. The CDR3 runs to 12 residues. This chain's CDR3 is CASSELVREQFF. As DNA, the CDR3 is TGTGCCAGCAGCGAACTAGTTCGAGAGCAGTTCTTC.

The chain uses TRBV6-5 and TRBJ1-2; TRBD1 matches 7 bases. Germline V gene data show CDR1 as MNHEY and CDR2 as SVGAGI. The ends lost 2 bases at V and 3 bases at J; junction bases unmatched: 6. This CDR3 spans 15 amino acids. The CDR3 loop is CASSYPGQVDYGYTF. Written as DNA, the CDR3 is TGTGCCAGCAGTTACCCCGGACAGGTGGACTATGGCTACACCTTC.

J is TRBJ1-2 and V is TRBV15; no clear D gene. Germline V gene lookup returns CDR1 LNHNV and CDR2 YYDKDF (reference sequence). The V end lost 3 bases, the J end lost 2 bases, and 13 bases lay between the germline ends. The CDR3 consists of 15 residues. CDR3 protein: CATSRDVGANYGYTF. In DNA, the CDR3 is TGTGCCACCAGCAGGGATGTCGGCGCAAACTATGGCTACACCTTC.

The chain uses TRBV15 and TRBJ2-2; D call uncertain. The CDR3 extends over 16 amino acids. From germline, CDR1 is LNHNV and CDR2 YYDKDF (reference sequence). V shed 3 bases and J shed 4 bases, with 15 bases lying between them. The CDR3 DNA sequence: TGTGCCACCAGCAGGGGCCCAAGGACGGGCACCGGGGAGCTGTTTTTT. This codes for CATSRGPRTGTGELFF.

The chain combines TRBV3-1 with TRBJ2-3; D gene unclear. CDR3 length: 13 residues. Germline V gene lookup returns CDR1 LGHDT and CDR2 YNNKEL (reference sequence). Between the trimmed V and J ends, which lost 5 bases and 6 bases, there was a span of 12 bases. CDR3 DNA sequence: TGTGCCAGCAGCATCCGGCTGGGTGATACGCAGTATTTT. As protein: CASSIRLGDTQYF.

This clonotype was seen more than once but under ten times. This chain connects TRBV5-1 to TRBJ2-1, with 11 nucleotides matching TRBD2. The junction had 6 bases not matched to a gene; V was cut back by 2 bases and J by 8 bases. CDR1 is SGHRS, CDR2 YFSETQ, per germline. This CDR3 has 15 residues. The CDR3 DNA sequence: TGCGCCAGCAGCTTTAGCGGGGGGGAGGGCTATGAGCAGTTCTTC. Protein sequence: CASSFSGGEGYEQFF. The full variable domain, in which reference TRBV5-1 and TRBJ2-1 provide the parts outside the CDR3, is KAGVTQTPRYLIKTRGQQVTLSCSPISGHRSVSWYQQTPGQGLQFLFEYFSETQRNKGNFPGRFSGRQFSNSRSEMNVSTLELGDSALYLCASSFSGGEGYEQFFGPGTRLTVL.

This clonotype has only a few counts. The chain couples TRBV6-2 or TRBV6-3 to TRBJ2-1, with 7 bases fitting TRBD2. Per the germline V gene, CDR1 is MNHEY and CDR2 is SVGEGT. CDR3 length: 13 amino acids. Trimming cost V 8 bases and J 0 bases; bases outside gene matches: 1. In DNA form, the CDR3 reads TGTGCCAGCCGGGACTACTCCTACAATGAGCAGTTCTTC. It codes for CASRDYSYNEQFF.

This clonotype was seen only a few times. V and J are TRBV12-3 or TRBV12-4 and TRBJ2-7, with D perhaps TRBD1 or TRBD2 (6 bases each). The ends were cut back, 6 bases at V and 2 bases at J, with 23 bases in the middle. The CDR3 is made up of 17 amino acids. The CDR3 loop reads CASSPTLGGGRTYEQYF. The CDR3 nucleotides read TGTGCCAGCAGCCCCACACTAGGAGGGGGAAGGACCTACGAGCAGTACTTC.

The V gene is TRBV7-9, the J gene TRBJ2-2; D is possibly TRBD2 (5 bases). The CDR3 extends over 14 amino acids. CDR1 is SEHNR, CDR2 FQNEAQ, per germline (reference sequence). Trimming pared 8 bases from V and 0 bases from J, leaving 10 bases between. In DNA, the CDR3 is TGTGCCAGCCCGGACGGGACGAACACCGGGGAGCTGTTTTTT. This translates into CASPDGTNTGELFF.

This clonotype was seen a few times. This chain connects TRBV6-1 to TRBJ2-3; the D gene is possibly TRBD1 (6 bases). V was cut by 8 bases and J by 4 bases, with 13 bases left in between. Germline loops: CDR1 MNHNS, CDR2 SASEGT. The CDR3 has 13 amino acids. CDR3 residues: CASVGGGADTQYF. CDR3 coding DNA: TGTGCCAGCGTAGGGGGTGGCGCAGATACGCAGTATTTT.

This chain connects TRBV6-5 to TRBJ2-1; TRBD2 might be the D (5 bases). The CDR3 runs 15 residues. Germline lookup yields CDR1 MNHEY and CDR2 SVGAGI. V lost 4 bases, J lost 2 bases, and 12 bases lay in between. The CDR3: CASSFGERTYNEQFF. The CDR3 coding sequence is TGTGCCAGCAGTTTCGGGGAGAGGACCTACAATGAGCAGTTCTTC.

In this sample, this clonotype turned up a few times. The J gene is TRBJ2-1, the V gene TRBV20-1, with 11 bases that match TRBD1. V lost 1 base to trimming and J lost 7 bases; unmatched junction nucleotides: 6. The length of the CDR3 is 15 residues. Looked up from germline, CDR1 is DFQATT and CDR2 is SNEGSKA (reference sequence). CDR3 bases: TGCAGTGCTAGAGTCCCCGGGACAGGGGGGAATGAGCAGTTCTTC. This translates into CSARVPGTGGNEQFF.

V and J are TRBV3-1 and TRBJ2-1; TRBD2 matches 7 bases. Germline V gives CDR1 LGHDT, CDR2 YNNKEL (reference sequence). This CDR3 spans 17 amino acids. The ends lost 4 bases at V and 4 bases at J; junction bases unmatched: 13. In DNA form, the CDR3 reads TGTGCCAGCAGCCGCTTCCTTGGCGGGGGTGTTTACAATGAGCAGTTCTTC. Encoded protein: CASSRFLGGGVYNEQFF.

This clonotype was counted a few times. This CDR3 is CASSYSRLDRGRNGYTF. In DNA, the CDR3 is TGTGCCAGCAGTTACTCGCGGCTAGACAGGGGGCGAAATGGCTACACCTTC. The chain employs TRBV6-5 and TRBJ1-2; 10 positions agree with TRBD1. The V gene end was trimmed by 0 bases and the J gene end by 6 bases; junction bases not matched to a gene: 10. The germline V gene encodes CDR1 MNHEY and CDR2 SVGAGI. CDR3 size: 17 residues.